The source of this T cell receptor beta chain is a study of molecular identifiers for immune sequencing clone quantification. For naive CD8 T cells, sorting used the CD8+CD4-CCR7+CD45RA+ phenotype. Germline assignment: CDR1 MDHEN and CDR2 SYDVKM. Deletions cut 4 bases from V and 5 bases from J, with 8 bases between. This CDR3 has 13 amino acids. TCRdb re-derived calls from the PCR reads in MiXCR, one entry per CDR3 protein. The sample records 53,000 or so distinct CDR3 sequences, approximately 40% being singletons. The specimen sequenced was naive CD8+ T cells from blood, with Jurkat cell RNA spiked in. The subset: FACS-sorted CD8+CD4-CCR7+CD45RA+ naive T cells. The receptor comes from a human donor in good health. Some libraries in this study had Jurkat cell RNA spiked in. V gene TRBV28 combines with J gene TRBJ2-2; the D is unclear. CDR3 bases: TGTGCCAGCAGTTCGGGTGGGACCGGGGAGCTGTTTTTT. Its protein is CASSSGGTGELFF.